This T cell receptor (beta chain) emerged from a study of blood T cells in healthy people across ages. This clonotype was observed a handful of times. Its matching antigen is unknown. A second roughly 6 to 11 cycle PCR used barcoded and J-beta primers. Per sample, CDR3-containing paired-end reads numbered at least 3 million. TCRdb re-derived calls from the 5' RACE reads in MiXCR, one entry per CDR3 protein. The repertoire has 650,000 to 700,000 distinct CDR3 sequences, roughly 32% of them found once; the top ten carry roughly 14%. Study-level points and caveats: Strong correlation was found linking TCR beta diversity to naive T cell percentage.

This CDR3 has 14 residues. Germline CDR1 reads SGHRS; CDR2 reads YFSETQ. V lost 4 bases and J lost 10; bases outside the gene matches: 8. Sequencing was carried out using blood. The chain uses TRBV5-1 and TRBJ1-6, with 7 bases that match TRBD1. The sequence was collected from a woman older than 75 in good health. The CDR3 nucleotides are TGCGCCAGCAGCGCAGGAACAGGGGAATCACCCCTCCACTTT. Encoded protein: CASSAGTGESPLHF.